This T cell receptor beta chain was recorded in a study of blood T cell repertoires in COVID-19. CDR1 is MNHEY and CDR2 is SVGEGT in the germline V gene. This CDR3 region has 16 residues. Trimming cost V 2 bases and J 9 bases; bases outside gene matches: 12. The data were produced by immunoSEQ multiplex PCR, yet TCRdb's version contains in-frame clones alone and is incomplete. The repertoire holds 360,000 or so clones, with 90% as singletons. The rearrangement joins TRBV6-2 or TRBV6-3 to TRBJ2-4, with 8 bases fitting TRBD1. Input material: peripheral blood. This clonotype was sampled from a man between 18 and 29 years old with active or convalescent COVID-19. CDR3 residues: CASSYGGGQGRGIQYF. DNA for the CDR3: TGTGCCAGCAGTTACGGGGGAGGACAGGGTCGGGGCATTCAGTACTTC.